The 10 T cell receptor beta chains below come from one sample, sequenced in a study of blood T cells in healthy people across ages. With a J-beta primer mix and a sample-barcoded 5' primer, a second PCR ran roughly 6 to 11 cycles. Using its own MiXCR run on the 5' RACE reads, TCRdb lists one record per CDR3 protein. This sample carries about 1.4 million distinct CDR3 sequences, approximately 60% of them seen once, and the ten largest clones take more than 6%. Sequencing was performed on blood. All receptors come from a man aged 18 to 29 in good health.

This clonotype appeared a few times. This chain uses TRBV27 with TRBJ2-1, with TRBD2 matching 7 bases. Trimming at V came to 2 bases and at J to 2 bases, leaving 9 bases not matched to a gene. CDR3 length: 17 amino acids. The germline V gene encodes CDR1 MNHEY and CDR2 SMNVEV (reference sequence). CDR3 in amino acids: CASSLGGAGWPYNEQFF. The DNA for the CDR3 is TGTGCCAGCAGTTTAGGGGGAGCGGGATGGCCCTACAATGAGCAGTTCTTC.

A remark on this clonotype: The junction and the germline gene differ at one end; a read error may be behind it. The chain joins TRBV27 to TRBJ2-6, with 8 bases identical to TRBD2. Germline assignment: CDR1 MNHEY and CDR2 SMNVEV (reference sequence). The CDR3 loop spans 17 amino acids. The CDR3 loop reads CASSFGRGGSGANVLTF. CDR3 DNA sequence: TGTGCCAGCAGTTTTGGCCGGGGGGGATCTGGGGCCAACGTCCTAACTTTC.

The rearrangement links TRBV6-6 to TRBJ2-7; the D is unclear. This CDR3 has 13 residues. V was clipped by 0 bases and J by 4 bases, with 7 bases between them. Germline CDR1 reads MNHNY; CDR2 reads SVGAGI (reference sequence). DNA of the CDR3: TGTGCCAGCAGTTACTCTACCCAGTACGAGCAGTACTTC. It yields the protein CASSYSTQYEQYF.

J is TRBJ2-2 and V is TRBV5-1; D is possibly TRBD2 (5 bases). The CDR3 covers 15 residues. The germline V gene encodes CDR1 SGHRS and CDR2 YFSETQ. The V gene lost 4 bases and the J gene lost 5 bases, with 15 bases spanning the gap. CDR3: CASSTDWRETGELFF. Written as DNA, the CDR3 is TGCGCCAGCAGCACGGACTGGAGAGAGACCGGGGAGCTGTTTTTT.

This chain connects TRBV6-6 to TRBJ2-2; 9 bases fit TRBD2. CDR1 and CDR2 (germline): MNHNY, SVGAGI (reference sequence). The trim removed 6 bases at V and 6 bases at J, leaving 14 bases unmatched. The CDR3 sequence is 17 residues long. The CDR3 DNA reads as TGTGCCAGCAGCCGTAGCGGGGGCGAAGGAAACGCCGGGGAGCTGTTTTTT. Protein: CASSRSGGEGNAGELFF.

The chain couples TRBV5-5 to TRBJ2-2; TRBD2 is a possible D gene (6 bases). CDR3 length: 16 residues. With 4 bases removed from V and 0 bases from J, the gap between germline ends came to 13 bases. Germline V lookup: CDR1 SGHKS, CDR2 YYEKEE (reference sequence). In DNA form, the CDR3 reads TGTGCCAGCAGCCCGCTGATAGCGGCGAACACCGGGGAGCTGTTTTTT. Translation gives CASSPLIAANTGELFF. Using reference TRBV5-5 and TRBJ2-2 for the parts outside the CDR3, the full variable domain is DAGVTQSPTHLIKTRGQQVTLRCSPISGHKSVSWYQQVLGQGPQFIFQYYEKEERGRGNFPDRFSARQFPNYSSELNVNALLLGDSALYLCASSPLIAANTGELFFGEGSRLTVL.

In this sample, this clonotype turned up a few times. The chain combines TRBV20-1 with TRBJ2-5; 10 bases line up with TRBD2. J gave up 2 bases and V 6 bases, and 9 bases lay outside the gene matches. Germline CDR1 is DFQATT and CDR2 is SNEGSKA (reference sequence). CDR3 length: 15 residues. DNA for the CDR3: TGCAGTGCAAGTGGACTAGCGGATATACAAGAGACCCAGTACTTC. Amino acid sequence: CSASGLADIQETQYF.

The rearrangement uses TRBV12-3 or TRBV12-4 and TRBJ2-3; unclear D gene. CDR3 size: 15 residues. Between the trimmed V and J ends, which lost 6 bases and 3 bases, there was a span of 16 bases. CDR3 sequence (DNA): TGTGCCAGCAGACCACAGAATTGGAAGACAGATACGCAGTATTTT. It yields the protein CASRPQNWKTDTQYF.

This chain uses TRBV27 with TRBJ2-1; D gene ambiguous. The V and J ends lost 3 bases and 4 bases respectively, with 7 bases between them. CDR3 length: 13 residues. Germline V gene lookup returns CDR1 MNHEY and CDR2 SMNVEV (reference sequence). Here the CDR3 reads CASSFQRYNEQFF. The CDR3 nucleotides are TGTGCCAGCAGTTTTCAAAGATACAATGAGCAGTTCTTC.

The rearrangement uses TRBV12-3 or TRBV12-4 and TRBJ2-3; D not resolved. There are 17 residues in the CDR3. V was pared by 1 base and J by 2 bases, with 16 bases between. CDR3 amino acids: CASSLVDPRINTDTQYF. CDR3 nucleotides: TGTGCCAGCAGTTTAGTCGATCCGAGGATCAACACAGATACGCAGTATTTT.